This T cell receptor beta chain was profiled in a study of Ad26.COV2.S vaccination and SARS-CoV-2 variants. Profiling relied on immunoSEQ multiplex PCR, and the TCRdb table lists in-frame clones only, not all of them. The data show about 350,000 clones, with around 89% seen just once and around 5% held by the top ten. Noted treatment: some 20 received Ad26.COV2.S at low or high dose, single or two shots; several received placebo; per-sample allocation not given. Material that was analyzed had been drawn on day 63 after the first vaccine or placebo injection. The V segment lost 5 bases and the J segment 6 bases; nucleotides outside the gene matches: 5. CDR1 MNHNY and CDR2 SVGAGI come from the germline V gene (reference sequence). This CDR3 is 15 amino acids long.

This clonotype originated in a person between 18 and 59 years old who received the Ad26.COV2.S COVID-19 vaccine or a placebo. V is TRBV6-6 and J is TRBJ2-2; the match to TRBD2 covers 11 bases. The sequences come from peripheral blood, collected in a trial of Ad26.COV2.S vaccine versus placebo. The CDR3 DNA reads TGTGCCAGCAGTAGACTAGCGGGGACCTCCGGGGAGCTGTTTTTT. Residues: CASSRLAGTSGELFF.